What follows are 11 T cell receptor beta chains derived from one specimen sequenced in a study of blood T cell repertoires in COVID-19. Some clones are missing from TCRdb's copy, which holds only in-frame ones; the method was immunoSEQ multiplex PCR. The table lists just over 300,000 clones, 75% to 90% of them singletons. Sequencing used peripheral blood. These receptors were obtained from a man in his late teens or twenties with active or convalescent COVID-19.

The chain couples TRBV9 to TRBJ2-3; 12 bases map to TRBD2. CDR3 length: 17 amino acids. The V gene end was trimmed by 1 base and the J gene end by 4 bases; junction bases not matched to a gene: 7. The V gene's germline CDR1 is SGDLS and CDR2 YYNGEE. This chain's CDR3 is CASSVRATSGGADTQYF. CDR3 DNA: TGTGCCAGCAGCGTACGGGCGACTAGCGGGGGCGCAGATACGCAGTATTTT.

The chain is built from TRBV10-3 and TRBJ1-1; the D gene is possibly TRBD1 (5 bases). CDR1 and CDR2 from the germline V gene are ENHRY and SYGVKD. The germline V and J ends were trimmed by 4 bases and 8 bases, with 11 bases remaining between them. This CDR3 region has 12 residues. The CDR3 spells CAISVDSSEAFF. CDR3 sequence (DNA): TGTGCCATCAGTGTTGACAGCTCCGAAGCTTTCTTT.

CDR3 protein: CASNFFRGLSGYTF. The CDR3 nucleotides are TGTGCCAGCAACTTTTTCAGGGGGCTCTCTGGCTACACCTTC. The chain carries TRBV28 and TRBJ1-2; TRBD1 aligns across 8 bases. Trimming at V came to 7 bases and at J to 7 bases, leaving 11 bases not matched to a gene. CDR3 length: 14 residues. The germline V gene encodes CDR1 MDHEN and CDR2 SYDVKM.

V gene TRBV28 combines with J gene TRBJ1-1; no clear D. V lost 4 bases, J lost 1 base, and 16 bases lay in between. Germline V lookup: CDR1 MDHEN, CDR2 SYDVKM. There are 16 residues in the CDR3. The CDR3 spells CASSYTLKERNTEAFF. CDR3 in DNA: TGTGCCAGCAGTTATACCCTCAAGGAGAGGAACACTGAAGCTTTCTTT.

This clone has a handful of counts. CDR3 amino acids: CASSQGSSGGTGELFF. The DNA for the CDR3 is TGCGCCAGCAGCCAAGGGAGTAGCGGGGGCACCGGGGAGCTGTTTTTT. The chain carries TRBV4-1 and TRBJ2-2; 9 positions agree with TRBD2. The CDR3 length is 16 residues. The junction had 4 bases not matched to a gene; V was cut back by 1 base and J by 4 bases. The germline CDR1 and CDR2 sequences are MGHRA and YSYEKL.

V usage is TRBV4-1 and J usage is TRBJ1-4; 7 nucleotides match TRBD1. CDR1 is MGHRA and CDR2 is YSYEKL in the germline V gene. The CDR3 contains 14 residues. With V trimmed by 3 bases and J by 11 bases, 9 bases remained unmatched. The CDR3 nucleotides read TGCGCCAGCAGCCAGCCAGGGGGGAATGGCAAACTGTTTTTT. Translated, it gives CASSQPGGNGKLFF.

The rearrangement uses TRBV15 and TRBJ1-2; D perhaps matches TRBD1 (5 bases). Looked up from germline, CDR1 is LNHNV and CDR2 is YYDKDF (reference sequence). Trimming stripped 3 bases from V and 8 bases from J, with 28 bases between. CDR3 length: 18 amino acids. The CDR3 protein is CATSRVRDMDASILGYTF. In DNA form, the CDR3 reads TGTGCCACCAGCAGGGTCAGGGATATGGACGCTAGTATTTTAGGCTACACCTTC.

The chain carries TRBV3-1 (or the pseudogene TRBV3-2) and TRBJ2-6; TRBD1 agrees at 11 bases. The CDR3 is made up of 18 amino acids. Trimming removed 3 bases from V and 1 base from J; junction bases left unmatched: 5. Per germline, CDR1 LGHDT and CDR2 YNNKEL (reference sequence). The DNA for the CDR3 is TGTGCCAGCAGCCAGTGGGACAGGGGGAGTTCTGGGGCCAACGTCCTGACTTTC. Translated: CASSQWDRGSSGANVLTF.

The chain employs TRBV9 and TRBJ1-2, with D uncertain. The CDR3 runs to 13 residues. Trimming pared 0 bases from V and 4 bases from J, leaving 7 bases between. The V gene's germline CDR1 is SGDLS and CDR2 YYNGEE. CDR3 bases: TGTGCCAGCAGCGTAGGAGAACTCTATGGCTACACCTTC. This gives the protein CASSVGELYGYTF. Full variable domain (outside the CDR3, taken from reference TRBV9 and TRBJ1-2): DSGVTQTPKHLITATGQRVTLRCSPRSGDLSVYWYQQSLDQGLQFLIQYYNGEERAKGNILERFSAQQFPDLHSELNLSSLELGDSALYFCASSVGELYGYTFGSGTRLTVV.

The V and J genes are TRBV7-3 and TRBJ2-1; maybe TRBD1 (6 bases). The CDR3 runs 14 residues. The V gene lost 5 bases and the J gene lost 7 bases, with 15 bases spanning the gap. The germline gives CDR1 SGHTA, CDR2 FQGTGA. The chain's CDR3 is CASSLTGMGNEQFF. The CDR3 DNA is TGTGCCAGCAGCCTTACAGGGATGGGTAATGAGCAGTTCTTC.

The chain employs TRBV12-5 and TRBJ1-2; D remains ambiguous. V was shortened by 0 bases and J by 3 bases, with 8 bases between the two germline ends. Germline CDR1 LGHNT, CDR2 FRNRAP. This CDR3 contains 14 residues. The CDR3 DNA reads TGTGCTAGTGGTTTGGTGGGCCGATACTATGGCTACACCTTC. Protein sequence: CASGLVGRYYGYTF.